Sequencing of this T cell receptor (beta chain) was carried out in a study of T-cell reconstitution after alpha-beta-depleted transplantation in children. Study-wide points: At the one-year point after transplant, T-cell counts and TCRbeta diversity were found to come mostly from T cells that had been newly produced. About two months after transplant, alpha-beta T cells reportedly came from several hundred expanded graft clones. Some patients showed high day-60 TCRbeta diversity, which derived from surviving recipient T cells and thymic progenitors.

This clonotype showed up many times. What it binds is unknown. As it was prepared, the TCRbeta library received unique molecular identifiers. TCRdb used MiXCR to reprocess the PCR reads, holding one entry per CDR3 protein. The sample includes almost 500,000 distinct CDR3 sequences, roughly 10% of them seen just once. There are 14 residues in the CDR3. The V gene's germline CDR1 is SEHNR and CDR2 FQNEAQ (reference sequence). The V end lost 5 bases, the J end lost 8 bases, and 15 bases lay between the germline ends. The sequenced sample was PBMCs, obtained before TCRalphabeta/CD19-depleted stem cell transplant. The chain uses TRBV7-9 and TRBJ1-4, with a possible D match to TRBD1 (5 bases). The sequence was collected from a child younger than 10 with inherited bone marrow failure, due to receive a stem cell transplant. This chain's CDR3 is CASSGEQRGEKLFF. CDR3 nucleotides: TGTGCCAGCAGCGGGGAGCAGAGGGGAGAAAAACTGTTTTTT.